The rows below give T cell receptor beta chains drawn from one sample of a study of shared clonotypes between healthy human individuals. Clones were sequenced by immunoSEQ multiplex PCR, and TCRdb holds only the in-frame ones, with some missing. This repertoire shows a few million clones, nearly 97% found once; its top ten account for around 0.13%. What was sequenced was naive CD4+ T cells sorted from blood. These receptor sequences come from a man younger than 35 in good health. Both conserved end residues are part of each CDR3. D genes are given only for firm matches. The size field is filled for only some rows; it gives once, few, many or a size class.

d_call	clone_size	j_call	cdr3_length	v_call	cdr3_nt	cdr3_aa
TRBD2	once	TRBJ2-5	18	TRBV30	TGTGCCTGGAGTGCCGGTGCGGGGGGGACCAAAAGGACTGAGACCCAGTACTTC	CAWSAGAGGTKRTETQYF
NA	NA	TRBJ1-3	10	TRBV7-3	TGTGCCAGCGACCCCAGGCCGAGGGATTTT	CASDPRPRDF
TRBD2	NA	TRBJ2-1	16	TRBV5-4	TGTGCCAGCACCCATAGCGGGGTGTACTCCTACAATGAGCAGTTCTTC	CASTHSGVYSYNEQFF
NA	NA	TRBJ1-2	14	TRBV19	TGTGCCAGTAGTACGAACAGTATTTTCTTTGGCTACACCTTC	CASSTNSIFFGYTF
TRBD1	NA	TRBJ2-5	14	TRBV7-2	TGTGCCAGCAGCCGCCAGGGGGCGAAAGAGACCCAGTACTTC	CASSRQGAKETQYF
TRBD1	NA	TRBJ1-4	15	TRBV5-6	TGTGCCAGCAGCTTGATGACAGGGGGCGGGGAAAAACTGTTTTTT	CASSLMTGGGEKLFF
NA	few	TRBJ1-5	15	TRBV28	TGTGCCAGCAGCCAAGGAGGGGGGAGCAATCAGCCCCAGCATTTT	CASSQGGGSNQPQHF
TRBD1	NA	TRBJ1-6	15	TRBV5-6	TGTGCCAGCAGCTGGGGACAGGTCAATAATTCACCCCTCCACTTT	CASSWGQVNNSPLHF
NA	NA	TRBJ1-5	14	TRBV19	TGTGCCAGTAGTAGACAGGCGGCGGGTCAGCCCCAGCATTTT	CASSRQAAGQPQHF
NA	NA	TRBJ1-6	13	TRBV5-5	TGTGCCAGCAGCCCTCGGGACTTAGGCCCCCTCCACTTT	CASSPRDLGPLHF
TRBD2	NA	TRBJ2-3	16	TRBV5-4	TGTGCCAGCAGCCCCAGAGCGGGAGTCGGCACAGATACGCAGTATTTT	CASSPRAGVGTDTQYF
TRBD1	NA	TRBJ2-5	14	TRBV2	TGTGCCAGTGAGGGACAGGGGTTGGGAGAGACCCAGTACTTC	CASEGQGLGETQYF
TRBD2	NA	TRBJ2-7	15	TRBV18	TGTGCCAGCTCACCACTAGCGGGGGTGCCTAACGAGCAGTACTTC	CASSPLAGVPNEQYF
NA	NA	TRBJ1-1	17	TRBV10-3	TGTGCCATCAACCAGTTCGGGCTGAACAGGGAGAACACTGAAGCTTTCTTT	CAINQFGLNRENTEAFF
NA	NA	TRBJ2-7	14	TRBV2	TGTGCCAGCATCGCCTCCGGGACACGGTACGAGCAGTACTTC	CASIASGTRYEQYF
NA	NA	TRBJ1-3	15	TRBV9	TGTGCCAGCAGCGTAGGAGGTAACTCTGGAAACACCATATATTTT	CASSVGGNSGNTIYF
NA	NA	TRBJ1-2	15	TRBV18	TGTGCCAGCTCACGAGATCGGACAGAGAAATATGGCTACACCTTC	CASSRDRTEKYGYTF
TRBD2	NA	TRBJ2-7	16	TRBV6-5	TGTGCCAGCAGTTACTCGATGGCTAGCGGCTCCTACGAGCAGTACTTC	CASSYSMASGSYEQYF
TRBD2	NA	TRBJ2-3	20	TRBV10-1	TGCGCCAGCAGGAGAGGGGGACTAGCGGAATTAGGGTGGGGCACAGATACGCAGTATTTT	CASRRGGLAELGWGTDTQYF
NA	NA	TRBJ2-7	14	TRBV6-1	TGTGCCAGCAGTGAAGGGCGAGGGGTCTACGAGCAGTACTTC	CASSEGRGVYEQYF
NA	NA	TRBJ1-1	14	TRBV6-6	TGTGCCAGCAGCCCAACACAGGGATACACTGAAGCTTTCTTT	CASSPTQGYTEAFF
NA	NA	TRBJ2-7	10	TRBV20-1	TGCAGTGCTAGGAAGGACCAGCAGTACTTC	CSARKDQQYF
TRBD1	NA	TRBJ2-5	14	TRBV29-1	TGCAGCGTTCCTTCGCCCAGGGGGCAAGAGACCCAGTACTTC	CSVPSPRGQETQYF
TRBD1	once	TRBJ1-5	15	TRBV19	TGTGCCAGTAGTCGCGACAGGGGAAGAGAGCAGCCCCAGCATTTT	CASSRDRGREQPQHF
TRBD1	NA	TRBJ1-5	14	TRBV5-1	TGCGCCAGCAGCACAGGGGGGAGCAATCAGCCCCAGCATTTT	CASSTGGSNQPQHF
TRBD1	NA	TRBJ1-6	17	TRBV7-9	TGTGCCAGCAGCTTATTAACTCCGGGACAGGGACTTTCACCCCTCCACTTT	CASSLLTPGQGLSPLHF
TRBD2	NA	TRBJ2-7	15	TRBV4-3	TGCGCCAGCAGCCAAGGTAGCGGGAGCTCCTACGAGCAGTACTTC	CASSQGSGSSYEQYF
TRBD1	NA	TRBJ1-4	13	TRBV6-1	TGTGCCAGCAGTGATGACAGGGGTGAAAAACTGTTTTTT	CASSDDRGEKLFF
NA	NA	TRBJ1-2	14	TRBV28	TGTGCCAGCAGTGGAAACCCGCGGAACTATGGCTACACCTTC	CASSGNPRNYGYTF
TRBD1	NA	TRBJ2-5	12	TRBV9	TGTGCCAGCAGCCCAGGGGGCCTGACCCAGTACTTC	CASSPGGLTQYF
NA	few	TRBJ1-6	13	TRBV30	TGTGCCTGGAGTGGGATGGAGGGTTCACCCCTCCACTTT	CAWSGMEGSPLHF
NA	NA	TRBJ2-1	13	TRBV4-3	TGCGCCAGCAGCCAAGAAGTATACAATGAGCAGTTCTTC	CASSQEVYNEQFF
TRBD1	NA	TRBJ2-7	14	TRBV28	TGTGCCAGCAGCCCCGGGACAGGTGATTTCGAGCAGTACTTC	CASSPGTGDFEQYF